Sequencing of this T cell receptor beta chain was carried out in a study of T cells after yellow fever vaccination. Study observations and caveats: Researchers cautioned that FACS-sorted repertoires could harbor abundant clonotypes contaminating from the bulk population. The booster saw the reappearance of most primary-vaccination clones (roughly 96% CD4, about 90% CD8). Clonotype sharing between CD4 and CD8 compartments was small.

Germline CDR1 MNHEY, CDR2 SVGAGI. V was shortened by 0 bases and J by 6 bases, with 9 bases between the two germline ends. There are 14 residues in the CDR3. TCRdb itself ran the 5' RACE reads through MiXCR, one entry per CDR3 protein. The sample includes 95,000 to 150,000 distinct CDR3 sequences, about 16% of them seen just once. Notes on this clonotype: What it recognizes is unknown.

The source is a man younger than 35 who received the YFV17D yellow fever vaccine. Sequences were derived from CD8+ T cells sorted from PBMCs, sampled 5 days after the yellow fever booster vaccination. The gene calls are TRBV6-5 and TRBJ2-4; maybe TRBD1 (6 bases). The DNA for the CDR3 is TGTGCCAGCAGTTACTCGACAGGAACAAACATTCAGTACTTC. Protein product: CASSYSTGTNIQYF.